This T cell receptor beta chain appears in the sequencing data of a study of T-cell reconstitution after alpha-beta-depleted transplantation in children. Study outcomes and limitations: Expanded graft clones numbering several hundred reportedly gave rise to alpha-beta T cells about two months after transplant. Where some patients showed high TCRbeta diversity at day 60, it came from recipient T cells and thymic progenitors that had survived. Counts and diversity of T cells one year after transplant came mostly from newly produced T cells.

This clonotype has ten or more counts. Antigen specificity is unknown. CDR1 and CDR2 from the germline V gene are LNHNV and YYDKDF (reference sequence). V lost 0 bases, J lost 3 bases, and 12 bases lay in between. This CDR3 is 15 amino acids long. Molecular barcoding with unique molecular identifiers was used for the TCRbeta library. TCRdb called the PCR reads again in MiXCR, with one record for every CDR3 protein. The data contain fewer than 750,000 distinct CDR3 sequences, about 23% of them singletons. The source material was PBMCs, mostly from graft donor cells, sampled 360 days after TCRalphabeta/CD19-depleted stem cell transplant. V and J are TRBV15 and TRBJ2-7, with D uncertain. This TCR came from a boy in the first two years of life who had a stem cell transplant for acute myeloid leukemia, so the T cells may come from the graft donor. CDR3 residues: CATSRDRVRLYEQYV. The CDR3 DNA is TGTGCCACCAGCAGAGATAGAGTCAGGCTCTACGAGCAGTACGTC.